This T cell receptor (beta chain) comes out of a study of cytomegalovirus exposure and HLA in healthy donors. Study information: From HLA-typed donors, an early data release held some 80 million unique TCRs.

In this sample, this clone turned up a few times. Its antigen is unknown. Overall study results and limits: A link between a missense DCLRE1C variant and TCR beta V- and J-gene trimming emerged from a later analysis. An analysis that came later showed most CMV-associated TCR beta chains appearing HLA-restricted.

CDR1 and CDR2 from the germline V gene are ENHRY and SYGVKD. The CDR3 contains 15 residues. Losses at the gene ends were 4 bases for V and 7 bases for J; bases not matched to a gene: 11. 13 Jbeta primers and 60 Vbeta primers were used for the PCR. The authors' processing: In a later analysis, 60 million to 90 million unique TCR beta chains included roughly 11 million shared by two or more donors. Profiling relied on immunoSEQ multiplex PCR, and the TCRdb table lists in-frame clones only, not all of them. The V and J calls and the clone size are those of that table, but D and trimming were determined from the DNA. This table has roughly 99,000 clones, around 69% appearing once.

This rearrangement joins TRBV10-3 to TRBJ1-1; 8 bases line up with TRBD1. Material: PBMCs. The receptor's source is a man aged 18 to 35 in good health and CMV-seronegative. CDR3 loop: CAISGAGQAFCEAFF. The CDR3 nucleotides are TGTGCCATCAGTGGGGCGGGACAGGCGTTTTGTGAAGCTTTCTTT.